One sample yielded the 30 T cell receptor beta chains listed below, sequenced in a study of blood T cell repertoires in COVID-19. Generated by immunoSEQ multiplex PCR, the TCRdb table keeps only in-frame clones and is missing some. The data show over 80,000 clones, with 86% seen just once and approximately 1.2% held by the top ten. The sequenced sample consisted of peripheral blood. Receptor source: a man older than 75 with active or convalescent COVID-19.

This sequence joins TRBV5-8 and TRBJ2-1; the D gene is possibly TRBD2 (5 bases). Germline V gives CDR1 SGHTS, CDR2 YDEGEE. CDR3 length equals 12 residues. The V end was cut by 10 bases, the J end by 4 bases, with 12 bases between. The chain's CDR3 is CAGGLIYNEQFF. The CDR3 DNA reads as TGTGCCGGAGGCCTAATATACAATGAGCAGTTCTTC.

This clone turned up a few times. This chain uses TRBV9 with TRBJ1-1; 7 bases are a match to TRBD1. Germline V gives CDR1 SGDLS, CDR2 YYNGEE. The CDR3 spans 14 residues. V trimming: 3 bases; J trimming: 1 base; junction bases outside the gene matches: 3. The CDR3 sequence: CASSAGGGNTEAFF. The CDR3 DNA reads TGTGCCAGCAGCGCAGGGGGTGGGAACACTGAAGCTTTCTTT. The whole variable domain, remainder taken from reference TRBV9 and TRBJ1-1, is DSGVTQTPKHLITATGQRVTLRCSPRSGDLSVYWYQQSLDQGLQFLIQYYNGEERAKGNILERFSAQQFPDLHSELNLSSLELGDSALYFCASSAGGGNTEAFFGQGTRLTVV.

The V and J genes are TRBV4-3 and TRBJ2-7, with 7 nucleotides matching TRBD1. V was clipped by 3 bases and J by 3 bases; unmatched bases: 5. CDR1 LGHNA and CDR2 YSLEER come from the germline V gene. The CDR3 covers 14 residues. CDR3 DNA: TGCGCCAGCAGCCACCTCCGGGACAGCTACGAGCAGTACTTC. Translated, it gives CASSHLRDSYEQYF.

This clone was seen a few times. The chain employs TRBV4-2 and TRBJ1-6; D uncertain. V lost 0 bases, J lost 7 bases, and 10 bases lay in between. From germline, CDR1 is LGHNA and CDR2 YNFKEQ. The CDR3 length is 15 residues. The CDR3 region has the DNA TGTGCCAGCAGCCAAGAAACGGGAGGAAATTCACCCCTCCACTTT. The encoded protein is CASSQETGGNSPLHF.

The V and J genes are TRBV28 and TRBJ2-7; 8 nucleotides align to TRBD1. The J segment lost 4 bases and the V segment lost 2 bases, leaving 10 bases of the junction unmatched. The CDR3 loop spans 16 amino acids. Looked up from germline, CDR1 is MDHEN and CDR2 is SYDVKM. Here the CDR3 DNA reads TGTGCCAGCAGTTTAAGGTCCCGGACAGGGTTTTACGAGCAGTACTTC. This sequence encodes CASSLRSRTGFYEQYF.

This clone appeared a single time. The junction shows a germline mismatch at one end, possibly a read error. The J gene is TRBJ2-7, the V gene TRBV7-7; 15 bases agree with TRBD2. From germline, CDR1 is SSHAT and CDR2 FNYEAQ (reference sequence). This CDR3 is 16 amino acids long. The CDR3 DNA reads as TGTGCTAGCAGCCAAGGACTAGCGGGAGGGCCCTACGAGCAGTACTTC. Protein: CASSQGLAGGPYEQYF.

CDR3 residues: CASSPGTSKNIQYF. Here the CDR3 DNA reads TGTGCCAGCAGCCCCGGGACTAGCAAAAACATTCAGTACTTC. The chain recombines TRBV3-1 (or the pseudogene TRBV3-2) with TRBJ2-4; 8 nucleotides agree with TRBD2. CDR1 and CDR2 (germline): LGHDT, YNNKEL (reference sequence). There are 14 residues in the CDR3. V lost 4 bases to trimming and J lost 3 bases; unmatched junction nucleotides: 2.

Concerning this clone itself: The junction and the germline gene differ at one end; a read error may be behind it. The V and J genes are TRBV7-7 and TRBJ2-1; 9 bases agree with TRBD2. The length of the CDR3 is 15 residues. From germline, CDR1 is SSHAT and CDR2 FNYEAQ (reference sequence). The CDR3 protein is CASSLGLAGDNEQFF. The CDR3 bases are TGTGCTAGCAGCTTAGGCTTAGCGGGGGACAATGAGCAGTTCTTC.

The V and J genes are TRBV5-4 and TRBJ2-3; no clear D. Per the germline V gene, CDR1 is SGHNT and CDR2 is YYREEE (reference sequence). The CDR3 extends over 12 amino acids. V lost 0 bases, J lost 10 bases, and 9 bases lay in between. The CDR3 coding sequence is TGTGCCAGCAGCTTGGACAGTCGTGCGCAGTATTTT. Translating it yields CASSLDSRAQYF.

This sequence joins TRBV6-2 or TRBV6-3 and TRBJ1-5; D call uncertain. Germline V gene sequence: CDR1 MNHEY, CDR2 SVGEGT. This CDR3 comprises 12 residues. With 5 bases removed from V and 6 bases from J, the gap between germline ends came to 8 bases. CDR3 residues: CASSPRGQPQHF. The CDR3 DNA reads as TGTGCCAGCAGTCCCCGGGGTCAGCCCCAGCATTTT.

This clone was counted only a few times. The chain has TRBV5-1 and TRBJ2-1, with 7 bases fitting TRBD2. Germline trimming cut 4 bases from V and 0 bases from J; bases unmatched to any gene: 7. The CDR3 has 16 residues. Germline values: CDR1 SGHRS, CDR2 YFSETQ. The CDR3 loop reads CASSRTSASSYNEQFF. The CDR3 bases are TGCGCCAGCAGCCGTACTAGCGCCAGCTCCTACAATGAGCAGTTCTTC.

Here the CDR3 DNA reads TGTGCCAGCAGCCAAGAGTCCGCAGGGTCTACTGAAGCTTTCTTT. Translation gives CASSQESAGSTEAFF. This rearrangement joins TRBV3-1 (or the pseudogene TRBV3-2) to TRBJ1-1; weak D call: TRBD1 (5 bases). CDR3 length: 15 residues. The germline V gene has CDR1 LGHDT and CDR2 YNNKEL (reference sequence). Trimming took off 0 bases at V and 5 bases at J, with 13 bases between the two ends.

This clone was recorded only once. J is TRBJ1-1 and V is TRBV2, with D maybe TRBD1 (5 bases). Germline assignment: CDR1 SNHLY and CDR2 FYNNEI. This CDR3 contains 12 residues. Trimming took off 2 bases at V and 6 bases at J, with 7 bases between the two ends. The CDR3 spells CASSERGSEAFF. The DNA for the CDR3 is TGTGCCAGCAGTGAACGGGGGTCTGAAGCTTTCTTT. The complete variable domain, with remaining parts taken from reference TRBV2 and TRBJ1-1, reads EPEVTQTPSHQVTQMGQEVILRCVPISNHLYFYWYRQILGQKVEFLVSFYNNEISEKSEIFDDQFSVERPDGSNFTLKIRSTKLEDSAMYFCASSERGSEAFFGQGTRLTVV.

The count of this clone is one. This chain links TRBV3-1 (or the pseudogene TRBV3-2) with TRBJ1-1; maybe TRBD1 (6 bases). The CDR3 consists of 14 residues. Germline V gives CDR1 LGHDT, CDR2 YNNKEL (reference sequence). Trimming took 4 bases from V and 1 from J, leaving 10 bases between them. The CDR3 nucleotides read TGTGCCAGCAGCCCGACAGGTCGGAACACTGAAGCTTTCTTT. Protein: CASSPTGRNTEAFF.

The CDR3 nucleotides are TGCGCCAGCAGCTTGGGAGCGGGCCCTACCTACGAGCAGTACTTC. This translates into CASSLGAGPTYEQYF. V gene TRBV5-1 combines with J gene TRBJ2-7; a weak D match, TRBD2 (6 bases). CDR1 and CDR2 (germline): SGHRS, YFSETQ. Trimming cost V 0 bases and J 2 bases, with 12 bases left between them. The CDR3 is 15 amino acids.

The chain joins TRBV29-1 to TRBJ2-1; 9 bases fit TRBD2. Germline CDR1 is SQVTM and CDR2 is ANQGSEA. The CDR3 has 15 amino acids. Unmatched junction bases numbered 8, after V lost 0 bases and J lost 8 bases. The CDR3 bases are TGCAGCGTTGAAGACAGCGGGAGGAAGCCCCATGAGCAGTTCTTC. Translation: CSVEDSGRKPHEQFF.

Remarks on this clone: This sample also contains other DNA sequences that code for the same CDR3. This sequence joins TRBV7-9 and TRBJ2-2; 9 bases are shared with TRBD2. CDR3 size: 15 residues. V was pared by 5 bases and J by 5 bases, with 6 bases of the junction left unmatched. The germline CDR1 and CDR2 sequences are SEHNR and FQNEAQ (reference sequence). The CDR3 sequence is CASSPSGGRTGELFF. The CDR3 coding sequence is TGTGCCAGCAGCCCAAGCGGGGGGCGGACCGGGGAGCTGTTTTTT. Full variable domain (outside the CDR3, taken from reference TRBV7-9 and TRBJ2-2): DTGVSQNPRHKITKRGQNVTFRCDPISEHNRLYWYRQTLGQGPEFLTYFQNEAQLEKSRLLSDRFSAERPKGSFSTLEIQRTEQGDSAMYLCASSPSGGRTGELFFGEGSRLTVL.

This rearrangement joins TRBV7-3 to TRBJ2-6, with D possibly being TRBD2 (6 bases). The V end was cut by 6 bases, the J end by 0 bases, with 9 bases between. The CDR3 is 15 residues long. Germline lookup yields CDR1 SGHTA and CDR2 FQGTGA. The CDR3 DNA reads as TGTGCCAGCAGTCAGGGAGGCTCTGGGGCCAACGTCCTGACTTTC. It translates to CASSQGGSGANVLTF. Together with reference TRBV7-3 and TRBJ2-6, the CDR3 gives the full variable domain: GAGVSQTPSNKVTEKGKYVELRCDPISGHTALYWYRQSLGQGPEFLIYFQGTGAADDSGLPNDRFFAVRPEGSVSTLKIQRTERGDSAVYLCASSQGGSGANVLTFGAGSRLTVL.

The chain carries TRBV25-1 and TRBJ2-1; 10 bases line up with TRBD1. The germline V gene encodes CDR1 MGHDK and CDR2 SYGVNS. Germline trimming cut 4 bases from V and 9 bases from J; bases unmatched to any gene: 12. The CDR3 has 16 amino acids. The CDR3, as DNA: TGTGCCAGCAGTGTGTCGGGACAGGGGTTTGGAGGTGAGCAGTTCTTC. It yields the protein CASSVSGQGFGGEQFF.

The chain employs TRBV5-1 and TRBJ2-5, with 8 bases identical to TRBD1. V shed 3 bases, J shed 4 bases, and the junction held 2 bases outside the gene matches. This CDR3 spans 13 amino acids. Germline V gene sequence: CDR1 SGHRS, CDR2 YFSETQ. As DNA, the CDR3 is TGCGCCAGCAGCTCCGGACAGGGAGAGACCCAGTACTTC. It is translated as CASSSGQGETQYF.

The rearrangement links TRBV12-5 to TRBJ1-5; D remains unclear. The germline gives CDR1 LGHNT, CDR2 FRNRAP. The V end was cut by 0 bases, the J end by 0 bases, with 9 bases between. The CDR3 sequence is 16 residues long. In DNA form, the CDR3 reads TGTGCTAGTGGTTTGGTACCGGAGAATAGCAATCAGCCCCAGCATTTT. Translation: CASGLVPENSNQPQHF.

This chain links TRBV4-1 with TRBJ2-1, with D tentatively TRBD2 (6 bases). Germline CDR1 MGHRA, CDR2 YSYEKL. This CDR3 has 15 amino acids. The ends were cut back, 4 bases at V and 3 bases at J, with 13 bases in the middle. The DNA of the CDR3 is TGCGCCAGCAGCCCCGGGGACTGGGGCTACAATGAGCAGTTCTTC. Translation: CASSPGDWGYNEQFF.

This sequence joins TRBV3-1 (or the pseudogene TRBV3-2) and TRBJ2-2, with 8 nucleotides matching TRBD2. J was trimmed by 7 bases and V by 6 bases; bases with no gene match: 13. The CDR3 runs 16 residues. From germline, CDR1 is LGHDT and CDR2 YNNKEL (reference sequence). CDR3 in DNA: TGTGCCAGCAGTCAAATCCCCGGGAGGGCCGGCGGGGAGCTGTTTTTT. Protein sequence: CASSQIPGRAGGELFF.

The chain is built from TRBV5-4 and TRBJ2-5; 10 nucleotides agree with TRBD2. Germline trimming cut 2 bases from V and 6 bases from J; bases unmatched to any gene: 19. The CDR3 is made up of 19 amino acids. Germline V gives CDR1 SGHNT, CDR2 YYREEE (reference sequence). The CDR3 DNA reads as TGTGCCAGCAGCTTCATGTTAGCGGGAGGTTCTCCTGGGTTGCAGACCCAGTACTTC. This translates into CASSFMLAGGSPGLQTQYF.

The CDR3, as DNA: TGTGCCAGCAGCTTTAGGTCTAGCGGGTGGACTGAGCAGTTCTTC. Residues: CASSFRSSGWTEQFF. The chain has TRBV7-2 and TRBJ2-1, with 8 bases lining up with TRBD2. Per the germline V gene, CDR1 is SGHTA and CDR2 is FQGNSA. V trimming: 3 bases; J trimming: 9 bases; junction bases outside the gene matches: 10. The CDR3 extends over 15 amino acids.

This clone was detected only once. This CDR3 reads CASSRGVGSGSYEQYF. The CDR3 bases are TGTGCCAGCAGCCGAGGAGTCGGGAGCGGCTCCTACGAGCAGTACTTC. The V gene is TRBV3-1 (or the pseudogene TRBV3-2), the J gene TRBJ2-7, with a possible D match to TRBD2 (6 bases). With 4 bases removed from V and 0 bases from J, the gap between germline ends came to 16 bases. The germline V gene has CDR1 LGHDT and CDR2 YNNKEL (reference sequence). This CDR3 spans 16 amino acids.

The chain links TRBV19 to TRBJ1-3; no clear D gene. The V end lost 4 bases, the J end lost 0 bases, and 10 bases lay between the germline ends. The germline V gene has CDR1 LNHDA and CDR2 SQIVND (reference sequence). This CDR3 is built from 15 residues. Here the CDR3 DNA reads TGTGCCAGTAGTACGTCCGGGAGCTCTGGAAACACCATATATTTT. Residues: CASSTSGSSGNTIYF.

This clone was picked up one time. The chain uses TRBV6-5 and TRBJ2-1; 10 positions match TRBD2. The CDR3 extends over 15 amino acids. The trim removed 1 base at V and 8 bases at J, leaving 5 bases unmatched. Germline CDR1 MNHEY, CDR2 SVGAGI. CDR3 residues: CASSYLTSGVDEQFF. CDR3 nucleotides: TGTGCCAGCAGTTACTTAACTAGCGGGGTGGATGAGCAGTTCTTC.

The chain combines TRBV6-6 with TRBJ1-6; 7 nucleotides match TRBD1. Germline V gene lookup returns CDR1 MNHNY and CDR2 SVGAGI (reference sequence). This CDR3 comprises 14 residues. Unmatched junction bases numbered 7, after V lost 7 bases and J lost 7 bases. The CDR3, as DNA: TGTGCCAGCACCACTGACAGGGCAAATTCACCCCTCCACTTT. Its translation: CASTTDRANSPLHF.

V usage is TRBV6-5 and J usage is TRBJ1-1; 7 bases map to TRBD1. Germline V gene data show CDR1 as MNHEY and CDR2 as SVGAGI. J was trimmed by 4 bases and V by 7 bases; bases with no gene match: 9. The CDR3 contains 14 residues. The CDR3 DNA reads TGTGCCAGCATAGACAGGGCCCGGGGCACTGAAGCTTTCTTT. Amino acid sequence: CASIDRARGTEAFF.